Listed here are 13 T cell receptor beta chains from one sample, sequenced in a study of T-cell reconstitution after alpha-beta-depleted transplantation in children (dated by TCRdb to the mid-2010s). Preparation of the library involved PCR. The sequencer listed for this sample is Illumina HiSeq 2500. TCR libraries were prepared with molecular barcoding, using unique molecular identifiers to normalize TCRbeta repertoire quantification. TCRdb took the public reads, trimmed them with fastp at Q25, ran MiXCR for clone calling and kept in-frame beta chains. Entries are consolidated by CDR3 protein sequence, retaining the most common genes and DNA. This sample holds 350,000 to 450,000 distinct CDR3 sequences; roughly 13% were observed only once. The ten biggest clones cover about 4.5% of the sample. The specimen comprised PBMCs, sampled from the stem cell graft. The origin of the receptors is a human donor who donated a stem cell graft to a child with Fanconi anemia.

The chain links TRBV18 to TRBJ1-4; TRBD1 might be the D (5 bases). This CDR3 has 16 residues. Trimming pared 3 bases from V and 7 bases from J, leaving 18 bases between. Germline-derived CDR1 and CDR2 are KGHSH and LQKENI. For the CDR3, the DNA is TGTGCCAGCTCACCCTCGCAGGGTTCCTTCGGTGAAAAACTGTTTTTT. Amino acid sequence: CASSPSQGSFGEKLFF.

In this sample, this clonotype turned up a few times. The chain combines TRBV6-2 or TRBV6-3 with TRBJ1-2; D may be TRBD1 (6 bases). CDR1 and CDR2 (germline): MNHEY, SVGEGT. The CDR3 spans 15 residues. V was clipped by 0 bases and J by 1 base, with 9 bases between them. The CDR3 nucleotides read TGTGCCAGCAGTTACTCGACAGGCGATAACTATGGCTACACCTTC. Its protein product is CASSYSTGDNYGYTF.

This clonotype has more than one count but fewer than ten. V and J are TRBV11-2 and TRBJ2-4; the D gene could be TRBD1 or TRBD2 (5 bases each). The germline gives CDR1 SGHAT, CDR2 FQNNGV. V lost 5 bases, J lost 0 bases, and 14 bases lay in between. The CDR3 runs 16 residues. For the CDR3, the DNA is TGTGCCAGCAGCCTCCGGGACCCTGAAGCCAAAAACATTCAGTACTTC. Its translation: CASSLRDPEAKNIQYF.

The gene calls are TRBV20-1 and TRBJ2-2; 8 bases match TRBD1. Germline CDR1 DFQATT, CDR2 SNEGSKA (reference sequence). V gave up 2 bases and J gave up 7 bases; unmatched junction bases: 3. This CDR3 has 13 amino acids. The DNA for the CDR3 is TGCAGTGCTAGAAGACAGGGGATCGGGGAGCTGTTTTTT. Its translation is CSARRQGIGELFF.

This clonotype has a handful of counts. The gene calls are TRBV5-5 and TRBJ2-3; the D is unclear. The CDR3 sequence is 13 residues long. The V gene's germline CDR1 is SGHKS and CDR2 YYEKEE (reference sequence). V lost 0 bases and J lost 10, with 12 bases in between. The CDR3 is CASSLGLLQSQYF. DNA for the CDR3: TGTGCCAGCAGCTTGGGCCTACTCCAATCGCAGTATTTT.

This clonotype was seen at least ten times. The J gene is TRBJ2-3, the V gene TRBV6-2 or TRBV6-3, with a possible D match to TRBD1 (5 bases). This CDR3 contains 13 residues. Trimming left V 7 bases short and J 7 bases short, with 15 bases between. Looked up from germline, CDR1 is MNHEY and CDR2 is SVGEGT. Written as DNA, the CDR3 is TGTGCCAGCATGACAGATTTTCCCTATACGCAGTATTTT. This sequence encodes CASMTDFPYTQYF.

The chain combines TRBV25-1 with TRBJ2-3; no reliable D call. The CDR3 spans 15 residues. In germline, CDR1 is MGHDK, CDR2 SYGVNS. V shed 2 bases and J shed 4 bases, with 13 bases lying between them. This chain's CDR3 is CASSEGLPGPDTQYF. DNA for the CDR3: TGTGCCAGCAGTGAAGGGCTCCCCGGCCCAGATACGCAGTATTTT.

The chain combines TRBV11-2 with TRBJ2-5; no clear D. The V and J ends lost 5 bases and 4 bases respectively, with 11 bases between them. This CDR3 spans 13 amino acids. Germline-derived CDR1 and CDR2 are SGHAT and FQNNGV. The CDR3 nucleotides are TGTGCCAGCAGCCCGGACGGCAGAGAGACCCAGTACTTC. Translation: CASSPDGRETQYF.

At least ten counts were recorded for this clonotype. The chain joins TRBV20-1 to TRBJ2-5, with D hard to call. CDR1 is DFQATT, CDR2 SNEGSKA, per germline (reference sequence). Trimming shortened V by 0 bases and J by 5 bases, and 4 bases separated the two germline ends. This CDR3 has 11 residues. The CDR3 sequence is CSARDRETQYF. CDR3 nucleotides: TGCAGTGCTAGAGATCGGGAGACCCAGTACTTC.

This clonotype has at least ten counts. This chain's CDR3 is CASSQAGGPFGELFF. DNA for the CDR3: TGTGCCAGCAGCCAAGCGGGGGGGCCCTTCGGGGAGCTGTTTTTT. The chain carries TRBV4-2 and TRBJ2-2, with 8 bases lining up with TRBD2. This CDR3 has 15 residues. The V and J ends lost 1 base and 7 bases, in that order; junction bases with no gene match: 5. Per the germline V gene, CDR1 is LGHNA and CDR2 is YNFKEQ.

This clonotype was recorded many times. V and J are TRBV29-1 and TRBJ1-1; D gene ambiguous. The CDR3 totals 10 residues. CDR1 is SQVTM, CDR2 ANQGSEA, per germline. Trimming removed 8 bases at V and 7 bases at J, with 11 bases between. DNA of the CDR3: TGCAGCACAAAAACCGGTGAAGCTTTCTTT. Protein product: CSTKTGEAFF.

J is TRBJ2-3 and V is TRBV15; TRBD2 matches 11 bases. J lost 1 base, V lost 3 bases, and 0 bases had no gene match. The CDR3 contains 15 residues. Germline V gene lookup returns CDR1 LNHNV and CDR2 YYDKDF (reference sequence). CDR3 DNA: TGTGCCACCAGCAGGACTAGCGGGGGCACAGATACGCAGTATTTT. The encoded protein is CATSRTSGGTDTQYF.

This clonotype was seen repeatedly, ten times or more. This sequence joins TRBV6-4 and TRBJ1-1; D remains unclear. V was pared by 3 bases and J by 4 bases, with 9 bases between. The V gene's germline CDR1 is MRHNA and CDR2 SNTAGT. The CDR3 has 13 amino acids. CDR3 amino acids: CASSDQSGTEAFF. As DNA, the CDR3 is TGTGCCAGCAGTGATCAGTCTGGCACTGAAGCTTTCTTT.